This T cell receptor (beta chain) was sequenced in a study of CD8 T cells in Susac syndrome. Reverse transcription of about 0.5 to 1 ug RNA used random hexamers. Amplification of TCR beta CDR3 across 54 Vbeta and 13 Jbeta was performed with immunoSEQ multiplex PCR. TCRdb passed the immunoSEQ multiplex PCR reads through MiXCR, listing each CDR3 protein once. The table lists around 170,000 distinct CDR3 sequences, about 95% of them singletons. This clonotype was obtained from a human donor with Susac syndrome. What was sequenced was CD8+ T cells from PBMCs.

The CDR3 reads CASSLNGGGNYGYTF. In nucleotides, the CDR3 is TGTGCCAGCAGTTTAAACGGAGGGGGCAACTATGGCTACACCTTC. V usage is TRBV28 and J usage is TRBJ1-2; the match to TRBD1 covers 7 bases. V gave up 2 bases and J gave up 2 bases; unmatched junction bases: 5. Germline V gene lookup returns CDR1 MDHEN and CDR2 SYDVKM. The CDR3 is 15 amino acids.